Following are 31 T cell receptor beta chains from one sample sequenced in a study of blood T cell repertoires in COVID-19. The data were produced by immunoSEQ multiplex PCR, yet TCRdb's version contains in-frame clones alone and is incomplete. This sample has roughly 150,000 clones; around 90% occur once, and the top ten carry 2.5% to 3%. The sequenced sample was peripheral blood. Source of these receptors: a man aged 55 to 70 with acute or convalescent COVID-19.

The chain uses TRBV7-3 and TRBJ1-1; tentatively, D is TRBD1 (5 bases). The ends were cut back, 2 bases at V and 1 base at J, with 8 bases in the middle. The CDR3 contains 14 residues. Germline V gene lookup returns CDR1 SGHTA and CDR2 FQGTGA. The DNA of the CDR3 is TGTGCCAGCAGCTTAGGGGCAGCGAACACTGAAGCTTTCTTT. Encoded protein: CASSLGAANTEAFF.

The chain couples TRBV5-1 to TRBJ2-1, with a possible D match to TRBD2 (6 bases). CDR3 length: 13 amino acids. Germline V gives CDR1 SGHRS, CDR2 YFSETQ. V was clipped by 4 bases and J by 5 bases, with 10 bases between them. CDR3 nucleotide sequence: TGCGCCAGCAGCCAGCGGGCTGACAATGAGCAGTTCTTC. Its translation is CASSQRADNEQFF.

This clone was recorded only once. The V gene is TRBV3-1 (or the pseudogene TRBV3-2), the J gene TRBJ2-2; 11 bases are shared with TRBD1. V lost 2 bases, J lost 7 bases, and 12 bases stayed unmatched. The V gene's germline CDR1 is LGHDT and CDR2 YNNKEL (reference sequence). The CDR3 is 18 amino acids. CDR3 DNA sequence: TGTGCCAGCAGCCAACCGAGGACAGGGGGCGCAGTGGGCGGGGAGCTGTTTTTT. Protein: CASSQPRTGGAVGGELFF.

The gene calls are TRBV6-5 and TRBJ2-7; weak D call: TRBD1 (5 bases). Germline assignment: CDR1 MNHEY and CDR2 SVGAGI. Trimming shortened V by 4 bases and J by 0 bases, and 13 bases separated the two germline ends. The CDR3 totals 15 residues. The CDR3 reads CASSFDSLVSYEQYF. In nucleotides, the CDR3 is TGTGCCAGCAGTTTTGACAGTCTCGTCTCCTACGAGCAGTACTTC.

The chain employs TRBV11-2 and TRBJ1-2; tentative D call: TRBD1 (6 bases). This CDR3 spans 15 amino acids. The V and J ends lost 3 bases and 6 bases respectively, with 17 bases between them. Germline assignment: CDR1 SGHAT and CDR2 FQNNGV. The CDR3 sequence is CASSFLTGRGDGYTF. The DNA for the CDR3 is TGTGCCAGCAGCTTTCTCACAGGGCGGGGGGATGGCTACACCTTC.

This sequence joins TRBV3-1 (or the pseudogene TRBV3-2) and TRBJ2-2; 7 bases map to TRBD2. The CDR3 runs 15 residues. The V gene's germline CDR1 is LGHDT and CDR2 YNNKEL (reference sequence). Trimming cost V 4 bases and J 4 bases; bases outside gene matches: 6. The DNA of the CDR3 is TGTGCCAGCAGCCGGGGACTACTTGGCACCGGGGAGCTGTTTTTT. As protein: CASSRGLLGTGELFF.

The rearrangement uses TRBV5-8 and TRBJ2-3, with D perhaps matching TRBD1 (6 bases). V was trimmed by 0 bases and J by 2 bases, leaving 16 bases between them. The germline CDR1 and CDR2 sequences are SGHTS and YDEGEE. This CDR3 is built from 17 residues. CDR3 amino acids: CASSLAGTLSYTDTQYF. The DNA for the CDR3 is TGTGCCAGCAGCTTGGCCGGGACACTAAGTTACACAGATACGCAGTATTTT.

The chain combines TRBV4-3 with TRBJ2-2; TRBD1 aligns across 9 bases. From germline, CDR1 is LGHNA and CDR2 YSLEER. The CDR3 is 17 amino acids. V lost 1 base, J lost 4 bases, and 7 bases stayed unmatched. The CDR3 DNA reads as TGCGCCAGCAGCCAAGTCCCGGGACAGGGCTCCACCGGGGAGCTGTTTTTT. Its translation is CASSQVPGQGSTGELFF.

The J gene is TRBJ1-1, the V gene TRBV12-5; 11 nucleotides match TRBD1. Trimming took 5 bases from V and 1 from J; bases not matched to a gene: 6. CDR1 and CDR2 from the germline V gene are LGHNT and FRNRAP. The CDR3 is 16 residues long. Here the CDR3 DNA reads TGTGCTAGTGGTCCTGGACAGGGGGCGAAGAACACTGAAGCTTTCTTT. It is translated as CASGPGQGAKNTEAFF.

The chain recombines TRBV12-3 or TRBV12-4 with TRBJ1-5; D is perhaps TRBD1 (5 bases). The CDR3 runs 13 residues. V was cut by 7 bases and J by 0 bases, with 7 bases left in between. The CDR3 region has the DNA TGTGCCAGCACAGGGAATAGCAATCAGCCCCAGCATTTT. Protein product: CASTGNSNQPQHF.

The chain has TRBV6-5 and TRBJ2-2; 8 bases fit TRBD2. The junction had 10 bases not matched to a gene; V was cut back by 6 bases and J by 4 bases. The CDR3 has 16 amino acids. CDR1 is MNHEY, CDR2 SVGAGI, per germline. The CDR3 is CASSYRAGALTGELFF. For the CDR3, the DNA is TGTGCCAGCAGCTACCGAGCGGGGGCCCTCACCGGGGAGCTGTTTTTT.

V and J are TRBV19 and TRBJ1-1; the D is unclear. The CDR3 has 15 residues. V gave up 0 bases and J gave up 3 bases, with 11 bases separating them. In germline, CDR1 is LNHDA, CDR2 SQIVND (reference sequence). The CDR3 bases are TGTGCCAGTAGTATAGATCAATACGGGGACACTGAAGCTTTCTTT. As protein: CASSIDQYGDTEAFF. Full variable domain (rest looked up from reference TRBV19 and TRBJ1-1): DGGITQSPKYLFRKEGQNVTLSCEQNLNHDAMYWYRQDPGQGLRLIYYSQIVNDFQKGDIAEGYSVSREKKESFPLTVTSAQKNPTAFYLCASSIDQYGDTEAFFGQGTRLTVV.

V is TRBV14 and J is TRBJ1-2; 9 nucleotides line up with TRBD1. CDR1 is SGHDN and CDR2 is FVKESK in the germline V gene. This CDR3 has 15 amino acids. The V segment lost 2 bases and the J segment 4 bases; nucleotides outside the gene matches: 5. CDR3 in amino acids: CASSQSGTGLYGYTF. The CDR3, as DNA: TGTGCCAGCAGCCAATCCGGGACAGGGCTCTATGGCTACACCTTC. The whole variable domain, filled in from reference TRBV14 and TRBJ1-2, reads EAGVTQFPSHSVIEKGQTVTLRCDPISGHDNLYWYRRVMGKEIKFLLHFVKESKQDESGMPNNRFLAERTGGTYSTLKVQPAELEDSGVYFCASSQSGTGLYGYTFGSGTRLTVV.

Regarding this clone: Other nucleotide sequences from this sample produce the same CDR3. This chain uses TRBV19 with TRBJ2-7, with 8 bases fitting TRBD1. CDR1 is LNHDA and CDR2 is SQIVND in the germline V gene (reference sequence). The CDR3 has 19 amino acids. The V gene end was trimmed by 6 bases and the J gene end by 1 base; junction bases not matched to a gene: 20. CDR3 coding DNA: TGTGCCAGTAGACCCCGATTCGGACAGGACAGGGTCGATTCCTACGAGCAGTACTTC. Residues: CASRPRFGQDRVDSYEQYF.

This clone was recorded a few times. The genes are TRBV2 and TRBJ1-5; 7 bases fit TRBD1. V lost 7 bases to trimming and J lost 4 bases; unmatched junction nucleotides: 4. This CDR3 region has 13 residues. Germline V gene sequence: CDR1 SNHLY, CDR2 FYNNEI. Written as DNA, the CDR3 is TGTGCCAGCATGTCAGGGGGGAATCAGCCCCAGCATTTT. Translating it yields CASMSGGNQPQHF.

The V gene is TRBV10-3, the J gene TRBJ2-7; the match to TRBD1 covers 7 bases. This CDR3 is built from 15 residues. CDR1 ENHRY and CDR2 SYGVKD come from the germline V gene. After removal of 1 base from V and 5 bases from J, the junction contained 8 bases not matched to a gene. The CDR3 spells CAISEYGDRQDEQYF. DNA for the CDR3: TGTGCCATCAGTGAGTATGGGGACAGACAGGACGAGCAGTACTTC.

The CDR3 sequence is CASSPGQNSPLHF. The CDR3 coding sequence is TGCGCCAGCAGCCCGGGACAGAATTCACCCCTCCACTTT. V usage is TRBV5-1 and J usage is TRBJ1-6, with 7 bases fitting TRBD1. The V segment lost 4 bases and the J segment 7 bases; nucleotides outside the gene matches: 2. CDR3 size: 13 residues. Germline V gene sequence: CDR1 SGHRS, CDR2 YFSETQ.

The V and J genes are TRBV5-1 and TRBJ2-5, with 10 bases fitting TRBD2. The junction had 7 bases not matched to a gene; V was cut back by 3 bases and J by 5 bases. CDR3 size: 15 residues. Germline CDR1 and CDR2: SGHRS and YFSETQ. The CDR3 DNA sequence: TGCGCCAGCAGCTGGGGCCCACTAGCGGGGGAGACCCAGTACTTC. Encoded protein: CASSWGPLAGETQYF.

The chain links TRBV6-6 to TRBJ2-2; D is uncertain. Trimming took off 5 bases at V and 2 bases at J, with 9 bases between the two ends. The CDR3 extends over 14 amino acids. CDR1 and CDR2 (germline): MNHNY, SVGAGI (reference sequence). CDR3 residues: CASSNPVNTGELFF. CDR3 coding DNA: TGTGCCAGCAGTAATCCGGTAAACACCGGGGAGCTGTTTTTT.

The V and J genes are TRBV5-8 and TRBJ1-2; D is undetermined. Trimming stripped 7 bases from V and 4 bases from J, with 11 bases between. The CDR3 spans 12 residues. Germline V lookup: CDR1 SGHTS, CDR2 YDEGEE. The DNA of the CDR3 is TGTGCCAGCTCGGCAAGGAGCTATGGCTACACCTTC. Its translation is CASSARSYGYTF.

J is TRBJ2-2 and V is TRBV12-3 or TRBV12-4; D not certain. V lost 7 bases to trimming and J lost 2 bases, with 2 bases between them. The CDR3 runs 11 residues. The CDR3 coding sequence is TGTGCCAGCACAAACACCGGGGAGCTGTTTTTT. Amino acids: CASTNTGELFF.

The gene calls are TRBV14 and TRBJ1-2, with a weak D call TRBD1 (5 bases). With 3 bases removed from V and 5 bases from J, the gap between germline ends came to 16 bases. The CDR3 covers 15 residues. Germline CDR1 reads SGHDN; CDR2 reads FVKESK. The CDR3 protein is CASSHPGGGGYGYTF. In DNA form, the CDR3 reads TGTGCCAGCAGCCACCCTGGTGGGGGGGGATATGGCTACACCTTC.

The chain has TRBV29-1 and TRBJ1-3; D unresolved. This CDR3 spans 13 amino acids. The V end lost 5 bases, the J end lost 2 bases, and 10 bases lay between the germline ends. Germline V gene lookup returns CDR1 SQVTM and CDR2 ANQGSEA. This chain's CDR3 is CSVRVTAGNTIYF. Here the CDR3 DNA reads TGCAGCGTTCGAGTTACGGCTGGAAACACCATATATTTT. Full variable domain (outside the CDR3, taken from reference TRBV29-1 and TRBJ1-3): SAVISQKPSRDICQRGTSLTIQCQVDSQVTMMFWYRQQPGQSLTLIATANQGSEATYESGFVIDKFPISRPNLTFSTLTVSNMSPEDSSIYLCSVRVTAGNTIYFGEGSWLTVV.

The J gene is TRBJ1-1, the V gene TRBV19; D may be TRBD1 (5 bases). Trimming took off 4 bases at V and 8 bases at J, with 11 bases between the two ends. The CDR3 is 12 amino acids. Germline assignment: CDR1 LNHDA and CDR2 SQIVND (reference sequence). The CDR3 nucleotides are TGTGCCAGTAGTAAGGAGGGGAGAGAAGCTTTCTTT. Amino acids: CASSKEGREAFF.

The chain joins TRBV7-8 to TRBJ1-1; no firm D call. Looked up from germline, CDR1 is SGHVS and CDR2 is FQNEAQ. There are 11 residues in the CDR3. The V gene lost 2 bases and the J gene lost 6 bases, with 4 bases spanning the gap. CDR3 residues: CASSLYSEAFF. The CDR3 coding sequence is TGTGCCAGCAGCTTATACTCTGAAGCTTTCTTT.

V usage is TRBV2 and J usage is TRBJ2-1; tentatively, D is TRBD2 (6 bases). There are 15 residues in the CDR3. V dropped 6 bases and J dropped 3 bases, with 15 bases sitting between them. Germline-derived CDR1 and CDR2 are SNHLY and FYNNEI. In DNA, the CDR3 is TGTGCCAGCAGGGCTAGCGTCGCCCTCTACAATGAGCAGTTCTTC. Translating it yields CASRASVALYNEQFF.

The chain has TRBV7-9 and TRBJ1-2, with 10 nucleotides matching TRBD1. Germline CDR1 and CDR2: SEHNR and FQNEAQ (reference sequence). Trimming at V came to 3 bases and at J to 4 bases, leaving 2 bases not matched to a gene. The length of the CDR3 is 14 residues. The CDR3 nucleotides read TGTGCCAGCAGCTTGGGACAGGGGAGCTATGGCTACACCTTC. Translation gives CASSLGQGSYGYTF. Supplemented by reference TRBV7-9 and TRBJ1-2, the full variable domain reads DTGVSQNPRHKITKRGQNVTFRCDPISEHNRLYWYRQTLGQGPEFLTYFQNEAQLEKSRLLSDRFSAERPKGSFSTLEIQRTEQGDSAMYLCASSLGQGSYGYTFGSGTRLTVV.

This clone occurred once. The chain is built from TRBV2 and TRBJ1-1; TRBD1 agrees at 9 bases. The length of the CDR3 is 15 residues. In germline, CDR1 is SNHLY, CDR2 FYNNEI. V gave up 5 bases and J gave up 5 bases; unmatched junction bases: 9. CDR3 in DNA: TGTGCCAGCAGTCCCGGGACAGGGATTGGGACTGAAGCTTTCTTT. Translated, it gives CASSPGTGIGTEAFF.

A few counts support this clone. V and J are TRBV5-1 and TRBJ2-3, with TRBD2 matching 10 bases. CDR1 and CDR2 from the germline V gene are SGHRS and YFSETQ. CDR3 size: 14 residues. V lost 4 bases, J lost 4 bases, and 3 bases stayed unmatched. CDR3 nucleotide sequence: TGCGCCAGCAGCAAAGCGGGGGGGCCAGATACGCAGTATTTT. The encoded protein is CASSKAGGPDTQYF.

J is TRBJ1-6 and V is TRBV18, with D perhaps TRBD1 (6 bases). Germline V gives CDR1 KGHSH, CDR2 LQKENI. The CDR3 is made up of 14 amino acids. V gave up 2 bases and J gave up 9 bases, with 11 bases separating them. The CDR3, as DNA: TGTGCCAGCTCACCAATAGGACAGAGTTCACCCCTCCACTTT. It translates to CASSPIGQSSPLHF. The full variable domain, with the rest looked up from reference TRBV18 and TRBJ1-6, is NAGVMQNPRHLVRRRGQEARLRCSPMKGHSHVYWYRQLPEEGLKFMVYLQKENIIDESGMPKERFSAEFPKEGPSILRIQQVVRGDSAAYFCASSPIGQSSPLHFGNGTRLTVT.

This CDR3 reads CASSYGDRAIDEQFF. The CDR3, as DNA: TGTGCCAGCAGTTACGGGGACAGGGCTATCGATGAGCAGTTCTTC. The chain has TRBV6-5 and TRBJ2-1; 9 nucleotides align to TRBD1. The V and J ends lost 2 bases and 8 bases, in that order; junction bases with no gene match: 7. The CDR3 contains 15 residues. Germline CDR1 and CDR2: MNHEY and SVGAGI.